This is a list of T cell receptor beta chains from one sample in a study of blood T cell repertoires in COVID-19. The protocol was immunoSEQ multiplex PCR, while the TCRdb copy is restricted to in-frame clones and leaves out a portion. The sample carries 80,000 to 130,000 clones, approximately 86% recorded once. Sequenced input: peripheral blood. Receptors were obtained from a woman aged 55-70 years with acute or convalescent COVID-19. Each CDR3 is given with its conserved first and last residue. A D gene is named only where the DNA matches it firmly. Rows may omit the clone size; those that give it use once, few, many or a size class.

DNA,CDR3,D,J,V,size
TGTGCCACCCATACAGGGGATCGGAATCAGCCCCAGCATTTT,CATHTGDRNQPQHF,TRBD1,TRBJ1-5,TRBV24-1,few
TGTGCCAGTAGTATTAGTGGCAGCGCCCTGAACACTGAAGCTTTCTTT,CASSISGSALNTEAFF,-,TRBJ1-1,TRBV19,-
TGTGCCAGGGCGGATAGTGTAGACCGGCGGGACTACGAGCAGTACTTC,CARADSVDRRDYEQYF,-,TRBJ2-7,TRBV27,once
TGTGCCACCCGACAGGGTATATTCCCCCAGCATTTT,CATRQGIFPQHF,TRBD1,TRBJ1-5,TRBV28,-
TGTGCCAGCAGCTTAAGCCTGATCTCTGGAAACACCATATATTTT,CASSLSLISGNTIYF,-,TRBJ1-3,TRBV7-9,-
TGTGCCAGCAGAGCCGACAGAAACCGCTATGGCTACACCTTC,CASRADRNRYGYTF,-,TRBJ1-2,TRBV2,-
TGTGCCAGCAGCCAATCTGGCACAGGGACCTATGGCTACACCTTC,CASSQSGTGTYGYTF,-,TRBJ1-2,TRBV16,-
TGTGCCCGCAAGGGGACAGGGTGGCTCTATGGCTACACCTTC,CARKGTGWLYGYTF,-,TRBJ1-2,TRBV21-1,-
TGTGCCAGCAGCTTAAGAAGTAGGGGAGAGACCCAGTACTTC,CASSLRSRGETQYF,-,TRBJ2-5,TRBV11-3,-
TGCGCCAGCAGCTTGGCAGGGGGCGGGCAGGAGACCCAGTACTTC,CASSLAGGGQETQYF,TRBD1,TRBJ2-5,TRBV5-1,once
TGTGCCAGCAGCCAAAGCGGGAGGGCGAACGGGGAGCTGTTTTTT,CASSQSGRANGELFF,TRBD2,TRBJ2-2,TRBV7-3,-
TGTGCCAGCAGCTTTACGAGAAACACTGAAGCTTTCTTT,CASSFTRNTEAFF,-,TRBJ1-1,TRBV7-6,once
TGTGCCAGCAGCGTTAGCAATCAGCCCCAGCATTTT,CASSVSNQPQHF,-,TRBJ1-5,TRBV28,-
TGCGCCAGCAGCTTGGCCGCGACAACTAATGAAAAACTGTTTTTT,CASSLAATTNEKLFF,-,TRBJ1-4,TRBV5-1,-
TGTGCCAGCAGTTTGGGCCAGCCCTATACGCAGTATTTT,CASSLGQPYTQYF,-,TRBJ2-3,TRBV28,-
TGCGCCAGCAGCCTGGAGGGCCGGGAGCCCGGGGAGCTGTTTTTT,CASSLEGREPGELFF,-,TRBJ2-2,TRBV5-1,-
TGTGCCAGCAGGAGGGACGGGGGGAACTATGGCTACACCTTC,CASRRDGGNYGYTF,-,TRBJ1-2,TRBV25-1,-
TGTGCCAGCAGCCCCTCTCGTGGGGGGGATACATCACGCTATGGCTACACCTTC,CASSPSRGGDTSRYGYTF,-,TRBJ1-2,TRBV7-3,-
TGTGCCAGCCTTACCCCAGGGCTGGAGGCTTTCTTT,CASLTPGLEAFF,-,TRBJ1-1,TRBV28,-
TGTGCCAGCAGTTCCCGGACTAGCGGGACAGATACGCAGTATTTT,CASSSRTSGTDTQYF,TRBD2,TRBJ2-3,TRBV27,-
TGTGCCAGCAGCCAAGAGGCAGGGGCAATGTATGGCTACACCTTC,CASSQEAGAMYGYTF,-,TRBJ1-2,TRBV14,-
TGTGCCGTCGGGGAGATGGGCAAAAACATTCAGTACTTC,CAVGEMGKNIQYF,-,TRBJ2-4,TRBV19,-
TGTGCCACCAGTGATTCCCGACAGGGGAACACTGAAGCTTTCTTT,CATSDSRQGNTEAFF,TRBD1,TRBJ1-1,TRBV24-1,-
TGTGCCAGCAGCTTACGGACAGGGACTGGAAACACCATATATTTT,CASSLRTGTGNTIYF,TRBD1,TRBJ1-3,TRBV13,-
TGCGCCAGCAGTCAATCGTTCCCGGGGAACTATGGCTACACCTTC,CASSQSFPGNYGYTF,-,TRBJ1-2,TRBV23-1,-
TGTGCCAGCAGCAAAAAGGAGACGAACACTGAAGCTTTCTTT,CASSKKETNTEAFF,-,TRBJ1-1,TRBV21-1,-
TGCGCCAGCCAAAAGGCGGGAGGGAGCACAGATACGCAGTATTTT,CASQKAGGSTDTQYF,TRBD2,TRBJ2-3,TRBV5-1,-